This T cell receptor beta chain comes out of a study of technical replicates of blood from several donors. The data were produced by immunoSEQ multiplex PCR, yet TCRdb's version contains in-frame clones alone and is incomplete. The table shows 55,000 to 75,000 clones, with around 92% occurring only once. In this sample, this clone turned up once. The sequenced sample consisted of PBMCs. The TCR comes from a human donor in good health. Some clones in this sample may be carry-over from other donors' samples.

CDR3 loop: CASSLRPGTLGSPLHF. As DNA, the CDR3 is TGTGCCAGCAGTCTACGACCAGGGACTTTGGGGTCACCCCTCCACTTT. The V and J genes are TRBV27 and TRBJ1-6, with D possibly matching TRBD1 (5 bases). The CDR3 covers 16 residues. Trimming took off 5 bases at V and 10 bases at J, with 21 bases between the two ends. Germline lookup yields CDR1 MNHEY and CDR2 SMNVEV (reference sequence).